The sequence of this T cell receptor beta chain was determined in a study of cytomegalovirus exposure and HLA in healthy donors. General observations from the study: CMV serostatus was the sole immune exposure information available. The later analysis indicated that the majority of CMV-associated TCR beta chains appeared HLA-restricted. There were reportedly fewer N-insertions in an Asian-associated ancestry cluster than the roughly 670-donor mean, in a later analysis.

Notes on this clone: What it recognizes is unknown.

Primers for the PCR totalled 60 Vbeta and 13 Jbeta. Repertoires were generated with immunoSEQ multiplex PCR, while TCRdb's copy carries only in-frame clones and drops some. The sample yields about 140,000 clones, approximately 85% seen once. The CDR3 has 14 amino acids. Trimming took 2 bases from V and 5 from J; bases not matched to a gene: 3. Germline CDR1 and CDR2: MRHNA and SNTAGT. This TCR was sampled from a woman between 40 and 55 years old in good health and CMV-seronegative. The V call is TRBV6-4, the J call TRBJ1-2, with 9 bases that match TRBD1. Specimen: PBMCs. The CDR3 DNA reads TGTGCCAGCAGTGACGGAGGGACAGGGTATGGCTACACCTTC. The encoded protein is CASSDGGTGYGYTF.